One sample yielded the 4 T cell receptor beta chains listed below, sequenced in a study of T cell responses to AZD1222 COVID-19 vaccine. This table comes from immunoSEQ multiplex PCR, and its TCRdb copy is limited to in-frame clones, with some not included. The sample lists approximately 150,000 clones; roughly 90% were seen once. The specimen comprised peripheral blood, sampled 28 days after the second AZD1222 dose. Receptor source: an adult who received the AZD1222 COVID-19 vaccine.

The V call is TRBV6-2 or TRBV6-3, the J call TRBJ1-2, with TRBD1 matching over 7 bases. J gave up 3 bases and V 4 bases, and 14 bases lay outside the gene matches. The CDR3 runs to 17 residues. Germline V lookup: CDR1 MNHEY, CDR2 SVGEGT. CDR3 region: CASSSTGTANQYYGYTF. The CDR3 DNA reads as TGTGCCAGCAGTTCAACCGGGACAGCGAACCAGTACTATGGCTACACCTTC.

The genes are TRBV12-5 and TRBJ2-1; 7 bases line up with TRBD1. CDR1 and CDR2 from the germline V gene are LGHNT and FRNRAP. This CDR3 is built from 14 residues. V trimming: 8 bases; J trimming: 1 base; junction bases outside the gene matches: 5. CDR3 in DNA: TGTGCTAGTCAGTCCAGGGGGTCCTACAATGAGCAGTTCTTC. Its translation: CASQSRGSYNEQFF.

This clone was detected a few times. The chain links TRBV12-3 or TRBV12-4 to TRBJ1-2, with D possibly matching TRBD1 (5 bases). Between the trimmed V and J ends, which lost 8 bases and 4 bases, there was a span of 11 bases. The CDR3 loop spans 12 amino acids. The CDR3 DNA reads as TGTGCCAGCGGGGGGGAGACCTATGGCTACACCTTC. It encodes CASGGETYGYTF.

The chain carries TRBV25-1 and TRBJ1-1, with 10 bases aligning to TRBD1. CDR3 length: 13 residues. V gave up 6 bases and J gave up 10 bases; unmatched junction bases: 8. Germline values: CDR1 MGHDK, CDR2 SYGVNS. The CDR3 protein is CASSSGQGLRAFF. For the CDR3, the DNA is TGTGCCAGCAGCTCGGGACAGGGGTTGAGAGCTTTCTTT. Using reference TRBV25-1 and TRBJ1-1 for the parts outside the CDR3, the full variable domain is EADIYQTPRYLVIGTGKKITLECSQTMGHDKMYWYQQDPGMELHLIHYSYGVNSTEKGDLSSESTVSRIRTEHFPLTLESARPSHTSQYLCASSSGQGLRAFFGQGTRLTVV.